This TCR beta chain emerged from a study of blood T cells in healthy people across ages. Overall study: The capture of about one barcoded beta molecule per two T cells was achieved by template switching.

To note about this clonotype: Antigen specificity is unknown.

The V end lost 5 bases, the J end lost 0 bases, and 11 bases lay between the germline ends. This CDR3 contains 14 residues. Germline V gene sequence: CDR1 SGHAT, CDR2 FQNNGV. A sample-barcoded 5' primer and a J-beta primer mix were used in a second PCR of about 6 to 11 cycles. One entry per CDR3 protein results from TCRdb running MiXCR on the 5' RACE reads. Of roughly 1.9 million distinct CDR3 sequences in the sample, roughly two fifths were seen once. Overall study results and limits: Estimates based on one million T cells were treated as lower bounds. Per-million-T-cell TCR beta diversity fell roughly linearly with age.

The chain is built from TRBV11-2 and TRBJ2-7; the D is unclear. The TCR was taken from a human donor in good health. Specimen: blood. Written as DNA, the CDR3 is TGTGCCAGCAGCATGAGACATGACTCCTACGAGCAGTACTTC. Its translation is CASSMRHDSYEQYF. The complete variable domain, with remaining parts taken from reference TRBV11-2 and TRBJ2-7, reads EAGVAQSPRYKIIEKRQSVAFWCNPISGHATLYWYQQILGQGPKLLIQFQNNGVVDDSQLPKDRFSAERLKGVDSTLKIQPAKLEDSAVYLCASSMRHDSYEQYFGPGTRLTVT.